The 8 T cell receptor beta chains below come from one sample, sequenced in a study of cytomegalovirus exposure and HLA in healthy donors. The data were produced by immunoSEQ multiplex PCR, yet TCRdb's version contains in-frame clones alone and is incomplete. This sample has some 70,000 clones; about 89% occur once, and the top ten carry around 1.7%. Sequenced: PBMCs. The receptors originated from a woman aged 18-35 years in good health and CMV-seronegative.

This rearrangement joins TRBV7-8 to TRBJ2-1; 7 nucleotides align to TRBD2. With 4 bases clipped from V and 7 bases from J, the junction kept 7 bases outside the gene matches. The germline gives CDR1 SGHVS, CDR2 FQNEAQ. The CDR3 has 14 amino acids. The CDR3 region has the DNA TGTGCCAGCAGCTCCGGGACTACCGAGAATGAGCAGTTCTTC. Translating gives CASSSGTTENEQFF. Variable domain in full (rest from reference TRBV7-8 and TRBJ2-1): GAGVSQSPRYKVAKRGQDVALRCDPISGHVSLFWYQQALGQGPEFLTYFQNEAQLDKSGLPSDRFFAERPEGSVSTLKIQRTQQEDSAVYLCASSSGTTENEQFFGPGTRLTVL.

This clone was seen a few times. The chain is built from TRBV7-2 and TRBJ2-1; D call uncertain. The CDR3 consists of 14 residues. The germline V gene has CDR1 SGHTA and CDR2 FQGNSA. V lost 7 bases, J lost 5 bases, and 15 bases lay in between. The CDR3 loop is CASKPSGADNEQFF. The CDR3 nucleotides are TGTGCCAGCAAACCCTCCGGAGCAGACAATGAGCAGTTCTTC. Full variable domain (rest looked up from reference TRBV7-2 and TRBJ2-1): GAGVSQSPSNKVTEKGKDVELRCDPISGHTALYWYRQSLGQGLEFLIYFQGNSAPDKSGLPSDRFSAERTGGSVSTLTIQRTQQEDSAVYLCASKPSGADNEQFFGPGTRLTVL.

The J gene is TRBJ2-1, the V gene TRBV5-6, with 10 bases lining up with TRBD2. The CDR3 contains 19 residues. Per germline, CDR1 SGHDT and CDR2 YYEEEE. V shed 0 bases and J 7 bases; nucleotides not matched to a gene: 16. CDR3 residues: CASSLVSSGRPKIPNEQFF. DNA of the CDR3: TGTGCCAGCAGCTTGGTAAGTAGCGGGAGGCCCAAAATACCTAATGAGCAGTTCTTC.

The chain uses TRBV5-5 and TRBJ1-2; a weak D match, TRBD1 (6 bases). V gave up 0 bases and J gave up 1 base, with 13 bases separating them. The CDR3 totals 16 residues. CDR1 SGHKS and CDR2 YYEKEE come from the germline V gene (reference sequence). The CDR3 nucleotides are TGTGCCAGCAGCTTGGGAGGGGGGGTCTTTAACTATGGCTACACCTTC. As protein: CASSLGGGVFNYGYTF. The whole variable domain, remainder taken from reference TRBV5-5 and TRBJ1-2, is DAGVTQSPTHLIKTRGQQVTLRCSPISGHKSVSWYQQVLGQGPQFIFQYYEKEERGRGNFPDRFSARQFPNYSSELNVNALLLGDSALYLCASSLGGGVFNYGYTFGSGTRLTVV.

V is TRBV15 and J is TRBJ1-5; TRBD1 agrees at 7 bases. This CDR3 is 15 amino acids long. V shed 4 bases and J 3 bases; nucleotides not matched to a gene: 6. The germline V gene has CDR1 LNHNV and CDR2 YYDKDF (reference sequence). CDR3 nucleotide sequence: TGTGCCACCAGCAAAGAACAGGGGACCAATCAGCCCCAGCATTTT. Encoded protein: CATSKEQGTNQPQHF.

About this clone: Other nucleotide sequences in the sample specify the same CDR3. V gene TRBV27 combines with J gene TRBJ2-7, with D possibly being TRBD2 (5 bases). Germline loops: CDR1 MNHEY, CDR2 SMNVEV (reference sequence). V lost 2 bases and J 3 bases, leaving 8 bases between the germline ends. There are 13 residues in the CDR3. CDR3 in amino acids: CASSLDGNYEQYF. The CDR3 DNA follows: TGTGCCAGCAGTTTAGACGGGAACTACGAGCAGTACTTC.

The V gene is TRBV27, the J gene TRBJ2-7; 7 bases line up with TRBD1. The V and J ends lost 2 bases and 1 base, in that order; junction bases with no gene match: 11. The germline CDR1 and CDR2 sequences are MNHEY and SMNVEV (reference sequence). CDR3 length: 17 residues. The CDR3 sequence: CASSLRLAAGGSYEQYF. The CDR3 bases are TGTGCCAGCAGTTTACGGTTGGCGGCAGGGGGTTCCTACGAGCAGTACTTC.

The rearrangement joins TRBV28 to TRBJ2-7; 9 bases fit TRBD2. This CDR3 is built from 14 residues. V shed 0 bases, J shed 5 bases, and the junction held 2 bases outside the gene matches. Looked up from germline, CDR1 is MDHEN and CDR2 is SYDVKM. The CDR3 region has the DNA TGTGCCAGCAGTTTATGGGCTAGCGGGAACGAGCAGTACTTC. Translated, it gives CASSLWASGNEQYF.